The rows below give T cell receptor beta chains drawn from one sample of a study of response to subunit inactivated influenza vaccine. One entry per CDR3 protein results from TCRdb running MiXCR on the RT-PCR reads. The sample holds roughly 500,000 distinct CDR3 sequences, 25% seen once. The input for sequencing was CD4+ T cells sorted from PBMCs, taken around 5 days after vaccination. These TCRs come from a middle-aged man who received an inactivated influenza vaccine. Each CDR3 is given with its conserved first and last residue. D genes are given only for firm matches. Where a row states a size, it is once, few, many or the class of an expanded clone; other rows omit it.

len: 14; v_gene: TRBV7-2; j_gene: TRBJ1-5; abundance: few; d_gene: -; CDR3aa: CASSLAGGQQPQHF; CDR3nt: TGTGCCAGCAGCTTAGCCGGGGGGCAACAGCCCCAGCATTTT
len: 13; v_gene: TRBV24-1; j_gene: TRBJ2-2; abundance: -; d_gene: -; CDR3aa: CATRKDGTGELFF; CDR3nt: TGTGCCACCCGGAAGGATGGCACCGGGGAGCTGTTTTTT
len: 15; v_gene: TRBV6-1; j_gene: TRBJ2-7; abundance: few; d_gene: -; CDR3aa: CASSPRGSGPYEQYF; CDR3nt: TGTGCCAGCAGTCCCCGGGGGAGCGGGCCCTACGAGCAGTACTTC
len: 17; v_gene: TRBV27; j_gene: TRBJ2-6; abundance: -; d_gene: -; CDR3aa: CASSFSDATSGANVLTF; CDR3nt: TGTGCCAGCAGTTTTTCTGACGCTACCTCTGGGGCCAACGTCCTGACTTTC
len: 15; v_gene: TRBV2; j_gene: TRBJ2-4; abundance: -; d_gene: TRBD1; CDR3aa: CASSIDRVAKNIQYF; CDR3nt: TGTGCCAGCAGCATCGACAGGGTAGCCAAAAACATTCAGTACTTC
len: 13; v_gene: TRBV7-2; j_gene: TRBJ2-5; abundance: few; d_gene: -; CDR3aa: CASSFSAKETQYF; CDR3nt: TGTGCCAGCAGCTTTTCTGCAAAAGAGACCCAGTACTTC
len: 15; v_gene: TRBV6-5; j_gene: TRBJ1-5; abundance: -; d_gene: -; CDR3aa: CASSYTINSNQPQHF; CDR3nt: TGTGCCAGCAGTTACACCATAAATAGCAATCAGCCCCAGCATTTT
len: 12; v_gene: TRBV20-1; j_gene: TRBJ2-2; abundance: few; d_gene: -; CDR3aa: CSARKDGGELFF; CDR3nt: TGCAGTGCTAGGAAGGACGGCGGGGAGCTGTTTTTT
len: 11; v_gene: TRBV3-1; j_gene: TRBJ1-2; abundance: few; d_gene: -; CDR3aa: CASSQQYGYTF; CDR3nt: TGTGCCAGCAGCCAACAATATGGCTACACCTTC
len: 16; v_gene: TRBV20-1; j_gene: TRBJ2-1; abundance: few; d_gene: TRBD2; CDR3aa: CSAREGSGRVRNEQFF; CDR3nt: TGCAGTGCTAGAGAAGGTAGCGGGAGGGTTAGGAATGAGCAGTTCTTC
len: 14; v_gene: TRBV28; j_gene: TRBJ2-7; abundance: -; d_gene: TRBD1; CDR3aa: CASRARQGSYEQYF; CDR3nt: TGTGCCAGCAGGGCCCGACAGGGGTCCTACGAGCAGTACTTC
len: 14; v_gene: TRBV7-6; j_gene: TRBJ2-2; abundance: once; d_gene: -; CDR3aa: CASSPNGLTGELFF; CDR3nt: TGTGCCAGCAGTCCGAATGGATTGACCGGGGAGCTGTTTTTT
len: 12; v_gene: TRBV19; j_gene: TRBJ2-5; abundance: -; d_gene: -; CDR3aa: CASSISVGTQYF; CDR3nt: TGTGCCAGTAGTATCAGCGTTGGGACCCAGTACTTC
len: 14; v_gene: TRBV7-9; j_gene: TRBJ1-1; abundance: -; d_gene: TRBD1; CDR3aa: CASSPNRGNTEAFF; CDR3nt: TGTGCCAGCAGCCCGAACAGGGGGAACACTGAAGCTTTCTTT
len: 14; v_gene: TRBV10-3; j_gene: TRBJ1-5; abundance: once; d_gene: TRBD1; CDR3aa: CAISTGGLSQPQHF; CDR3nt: TGTGCCATCAGTACAGGGGGCTTGAGTCAGCCCCAGCATTTT
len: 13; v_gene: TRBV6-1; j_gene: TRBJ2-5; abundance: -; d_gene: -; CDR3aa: CASRRTVEETQYF; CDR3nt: TGTGCCAGCAGACGGACGGTAGAAGAGACCCAGTACTTC
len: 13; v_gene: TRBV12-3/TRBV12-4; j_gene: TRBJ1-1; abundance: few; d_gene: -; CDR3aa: CASSPTSGSAAFF; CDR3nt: TGTGCCAGCAGCCCTACCTCTGGGTCAGCGGCTTTCTTT
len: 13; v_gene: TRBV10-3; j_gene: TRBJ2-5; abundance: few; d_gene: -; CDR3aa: CAISYRPQETQYF; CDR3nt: TGTGCCATCAGTTACAGGCCGCAAGAGACCCAGTACTTC
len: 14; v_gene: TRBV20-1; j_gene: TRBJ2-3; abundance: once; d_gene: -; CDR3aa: CSARTPGVRHTQYF; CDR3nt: TGCAGTGCTAGGACGCCCGGAGTAAGGCATACGCAGTATTTT
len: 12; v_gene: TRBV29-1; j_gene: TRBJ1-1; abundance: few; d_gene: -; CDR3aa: CSVEDLGTEAFF; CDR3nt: TGCAGCGTTGAAGATCTGGGGACTGAAGCTTTCTTT
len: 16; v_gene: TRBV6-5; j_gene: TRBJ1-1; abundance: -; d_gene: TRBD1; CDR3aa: CASSYSRTGGGTEAFF; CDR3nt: TGTGCCAGCAGTTACTCCCGGACAGGGGGCGGAACTGAAGCTTTCTTT
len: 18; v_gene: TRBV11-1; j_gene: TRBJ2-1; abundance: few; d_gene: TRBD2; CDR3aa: CASSLVSGRAIGYNEQFF; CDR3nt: TGTGCCAGCAGCTTAGTTAGCGGGAGGGCCATCGGATACAATGAGCAGTTCTTC
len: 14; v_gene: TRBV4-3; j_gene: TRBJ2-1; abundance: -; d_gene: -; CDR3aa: CASSQRVGGYGKFF; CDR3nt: TGCGCCAGCAGCCAACGAGTGGGGGGCTATGGAAAGTTCTTC
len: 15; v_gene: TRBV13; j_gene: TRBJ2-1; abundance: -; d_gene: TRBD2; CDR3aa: CASSARLAGANEQFF; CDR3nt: TGTGCCAGCAGCGCCAGACTAGCGGGGGCCAATGAGCAGTTCTTC
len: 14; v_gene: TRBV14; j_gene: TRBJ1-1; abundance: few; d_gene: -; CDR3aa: CASSQDWGRTEAFF; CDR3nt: TGTGCCAGCAGCCAAGATTGGGGCCGCACTGAAGCTTTCTTT
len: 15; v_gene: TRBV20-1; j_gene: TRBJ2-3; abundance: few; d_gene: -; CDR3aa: CSARDLMPSTDTQYF; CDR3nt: TGCAGTGCTAGAGATCTGATGCCTAGCACAGATACGCAGTATTTT
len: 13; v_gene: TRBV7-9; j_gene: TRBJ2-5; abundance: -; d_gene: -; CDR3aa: CASSFGQWETQYF; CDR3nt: TGTGCCAGCAGCTTTGGACAGTGGGAGACCCAGTACTTC
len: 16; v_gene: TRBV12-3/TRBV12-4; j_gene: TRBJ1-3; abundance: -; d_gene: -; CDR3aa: CASSLGVTSSGNTIYF; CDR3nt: TGTGCCAGCAGTTTAGGTGTCACTAGCTCTGGAAACACCATATATTTT
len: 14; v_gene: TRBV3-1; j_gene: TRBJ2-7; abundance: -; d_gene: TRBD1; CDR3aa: CASSQVGQVYEQYF; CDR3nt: TGTGCCAGCAGCCAAGTCGGACAGGTCTACGAGCAGTACTTC
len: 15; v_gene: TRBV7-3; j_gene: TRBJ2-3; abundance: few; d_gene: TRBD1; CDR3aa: CASSWTGSRTDTQYF; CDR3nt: TGTGCCAGCAGCTGGACAGGGTCCCGCACAGATACGCAGTATTTT
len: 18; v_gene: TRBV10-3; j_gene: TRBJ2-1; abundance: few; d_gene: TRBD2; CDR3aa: CAISEGLAGVHTYNEQFF; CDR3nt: TGTGCCATCAGCGAGGGACTAGCGGGAGTTCACACCTACAATGAGCAGTTCTTC
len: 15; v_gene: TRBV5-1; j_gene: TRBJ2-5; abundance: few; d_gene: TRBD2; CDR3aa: CASSLASGREETQYF; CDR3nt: TGCGCCAGCAGCTTGGCCAGCGGGAGGGAAGAGACCCAGTACTTC
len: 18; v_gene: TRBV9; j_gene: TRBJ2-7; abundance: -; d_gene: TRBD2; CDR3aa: CASSPRGGLAGGEYEQYF; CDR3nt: TGTGCCAGCAGCCCGAGGGGGGGACTAGCGGGAGGCGAATACGAGCAGTACTTC
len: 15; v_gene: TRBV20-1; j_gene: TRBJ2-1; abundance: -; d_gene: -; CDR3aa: CSASRDPGAVGEQFF; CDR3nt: TGCAGTGCTAGTCGAGACCCGGGGGCGGTGGGTGAGCAGTTCTTC
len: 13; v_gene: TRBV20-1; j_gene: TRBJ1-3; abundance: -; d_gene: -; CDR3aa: CSASWGDGNTIYF; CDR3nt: TGCAGTGCCAGCTGGGGTGATGGAAACACCATATATTTT